This is a list of T cell receptor beta chains from one sample in a study of technical replicates of blood from several donors. Produced via immunoSEQ multiplex PCR; TCRdb's table is partial and in-frame only. This sample has roughly 100,000 clones, with about 96% found just once. The specimen was T cells isolated from PBMCs. The source of these receptors is a human donor in good health. Each CDR3 is given with its conserved first and last residue. D genes are given only for firm matches. The size field is filled for only some rows; it gives once, few, many or a size class.

CDR3: CASSWTGGQETQYF; DNA: TGTGCCAGCAGTTGGACAGGGGGACAAGAGACCCAGTACTTC; D: TRBD1; size: .; length: 14; J: TRBJ2-5; V: TRBV6-1
CDR3: CASSLIGARQPQHF; DNA: TGTGCCAGCAGTTTAATAGGGGCGCGACAGCCCCAGCATTTT; D: .; size: .; length: 14; J: TRBJ1-5; V: TRBV28
CDR3: CASSSRTPTSSYEQYF; DNA: TGTGCCAGCAGCTCTAGGACACCCACCAGCTCCTACGAGCAGTACTTC; D: .; size: .; length: 16; J: TRBJ2-7; V: TRBV7-2
CDR3: CSVEDRPGMNTEAFF; DNA: TGCAGCGTTGAAGATCGGCCAGGGATGAACACTGAAGCTTTCTTT; D: .; size: .; length: 15; J: TRBJ1-1; V: TRBV29-1
CDR3: CASGAQGAYDTQYF; DNA: TGTGCTAGTGGTGCACAGGGGGCGTATGATACGCAGTATTTT; D: TRBD1; size: .; length: 14; J: TRBJ2-3; V: TRBV12-5
CDR3: CASSLSPGLLTTEAFF; DNA: TGTGCCAGCAGCCTCTCTCCGGGACTCCTAACCACTGAAGCTTTCTTT; D: .; size: .; length: 16; J: TRBJ1-1; V: TRBV11-2
CDR3: CASSLREGIYEQYF; DNA: TGTGCCAGCAGCTTGCGGGAGGGGATCTACGAGCAGTACTTC; D: TRBD2; size: .; length: 14; J: TRBJ2-7; V: TRBV7-2
CDR3: CASGLILAEQYF; DNA: TGTGCCAGCGGCCTGATATTGGCCGAGCAGTACTTC; D: .; size: .; length: 12; J: TRBJ2-7; V: TRBV28
CDR3: CASSFGGDLFF; DNA: TGCGCCAGCAGCTTTGGCGGCGATCTGTTCTTC; D: .; size: .; length: 11; J: TRBJ2-1; V: TRBV5-1
CDR3: CASSRQGLSNYGYTF; DNA: TGTGCCAGCAGCCGACAGGGCTTATCTAACTATGGCTACACCTTC; D: TRBD1; size: .; length: 15; J: TRBJ1-2; V: TRBV14
CDR3: CASSYRQTEAFF; DNA: TGTGCCAGCAGTTACCGACAGACTGAAGCTTTCTTT; D: .; size: .; length: 12; J: TRBJ1-1; V: TRBV6-5
CDR3: CASSSGQGASGGYTF; DNA: TGCGCCAGCAGTTCGGGACAGGGGGCCTCAGGGGGCTACACCTTC; D: TRBD1; size: .; length: 15; J: TRBJ1-2; V: TRBV5-1
CDR3: CATLDASGRADEQFF; DNA: TGTGCCACACTAGATGCTAGCGGGAGGGCTGATGAGCAGTTCTTC; D: TRBD2; size: .; length: 15; J: TRBJ2-1; V: TRBV19
CDR3: CASSQPRQGAEQYF; DNA: TGTGCCAGCAGCCAACCGAGACAGGGAGCGGAGCAGTACTTC; D: TRBD1; size: few; length: 14; J: TRBJ2-7; V: TRBV14
CDR3: CASSLLGTRDNEQFF; DNA: TGCGCCAGCAGCTTACTCGGGACTAGGGACAATGAGCAGTTCTTC; D: TRBD2; size: once; length: 15; J: TRBJ2-1; V: TRBV5-1
CDR3: CASGLAGVYEQYF; DNA: TGTGCCAGCGGGCTAGCGGGAGTCTACGAGCAGTACTTC; D: TRBD2; size: .; length: 13; J: TRBJ2-7; V: TRBV27
CDR3: CASSRGNRGGNYNEQFF; DNA: TGTGCCAGTAGTAGGGGAAACCGGGGAGGGAACTACAATGAGCAGTTCTTC; D: TRBD2; size: .; length: 17; J: TRBJ2-1; V: TRBV19
CDR3: CASTDRYTEAFF; DNA: TGTGCCAGCACGGACAGGTACACTGAAGCTTTCTTT; D: TRBD1; size: .; length: 12; J: TRBJ1-1; V: TRBV6-5
CDR3: CASSLDLSGKDEQFF; DNA: TGTGCCAGCAGCTTGGATTTGTCCGGGAAAGATGAGCAGTTCTTC; D: .; size: .; length: 15; J: TRBJ2-1; V: TRBV5-4
CDR3: CASSTLRSDSDTQYF; DNA: TGTGCCAGCAGCACCCTACGGAGCGATTCAGATACGCAGTATTTT; D: .; size: .; length: 15; J: TRBJ2-3; V: TRBV4-2
CDR3: CASSLGGTAQETQYF; DNA: TGTGCCAGCAGCTTAGGGGGGACAGCTCAAGAGACCCAGTACTTC; D: TRBD1; size: .; length: 15; J: TRBJ2-5; V: TRBV7-2
CDR3: CASSFWGGDSGNTIYF; DNA: TGTGCCAGCAGCTTTTGGGGAGGGGACTCTGGAAACACCATATATTTT; D: .; size: .; length: 16; J: TRBJ1-3; V: TRBV7-3
CDR3: CASSFMQDNPYEQYF; DNA: TGTGCCAGCAGCTTTATGCAGGACAATCCCTACGAGCAGTACTTC; D: .; size: .; length: 15; J: TRBJ2-7; V: TRBV5-4
CDR3: CASSLAGVDTDTQYF; DNA: TGCGCCAGCAGTTTAGCGGGAGTAGACACAGATACGCAGTATTTT; D: TRBD2; size: .; length: 15; J: TRBJ2-3; V: TRBV10-2
CDR3: CASSQEGRNTEAFF; DNA: TGCGCCAGCAGCCAAGAGGGCAGAAACACTGAAGCTTTCTTT; D: .; size: once; length: 14; J: TRBJ1-1; V: TRBV4-1